Each of the 11 T cell receptor beta chains below was sequenced from the same sample in a study of blood T cell repertoires in COVID-19. Using immunoSEQ multiplex PCR, the repertoire was profiled, and TCRdb retains in-frame clones only, with some absent. Of approximately 210,000 clones listed, over 65% were seen once; the top ten hold roughly 3.5%. The specimen sequenced was PBMCs or T cells enriched from blood (not recorded which). These TCRs come from a woman aged 60-75 years who had recovered from COVID-19.

This rearrangement joins TRBV5-1 to TRBJ1-1; D is ambiguous. Germline CDR1 and CDR2: SGHRS and YFSETQ. The CDR3 contains 11 residues. V was trimmed by 0 bases and J by 11 bases, leaving 8 bases between them. The CDR3 nucleotides read TGCGCCAGCAGCTTGGAAAGGGAGGCTTTCTTT. This codes for CASSLEREAFF.

The V gene is TRBV19, the J gene TRBJ2-1; the D is unclear. The CDR3 has 17 residues. Trimming removed 3 bases from V and 0 bases from J, with 15 bases in between. CDR1 is LNHDA, CDR2 SQIVND, per germline (reference sequence). The CDR3, as DNA: TGTGCCAGTAGTATTACCTCCAACGACTTCTCCTACAATGAGCAGTTCTTC. Translation: CASSITSNDFSYNEQFF.

The chain carries TRBV19 and TRBJ2-1, with 8 nucleotides matching TRBD1. Germline CDR1 reads LNHDA; CDR2 reads SQIVND (reference sequence). V gave up 5 bases and J gave up 3 bases; unmatched junction bases: 9. This CDR3 is 16 amino acids long. Here the CDR3 reads CASSPPRTGRYNEQFF. Written as DNA, the CDR3 is TGTGCCAGTAGTCCCCCCCGGACAGGGCGCTACAATGAGCAGTTCTTC.

V usage is TRBV4-1 and J usage is TRBJ2-1, with D possibly matching TRBD2 (5 bases). The V and J ends lost 2 bases and 7 bases respectively, with 18 bases between them. CDR1 is MGHRA, CDR2 YSYEKL, per germline. CDR3 length equals 16 residues. The CDR3 region has the DNA TGCGCCAGCAGCCAACCCGGACTCCACTTGGAGAATGAGCAGTTCTTC. Protein: CASSQPGLHLENEQFF.

This clone turned up a few times. V is TRBV11-3 and J is TRBJ1-1; D not resolved. The CDR3 runs 13 residues. V lost 2 bases and J 7 bases, leaving 11 bases between the germline ends. Germline V gene sequence: CDR1 SGHNT, CDR2 YENEEA. CDR3 bases: TGTGCCAGCAGCTTAACGACTAAGGGTGAAGCTTTCTTT. It encodes CASSLTTKGEAFF.

The chain couples TRBV27 to TRBJ2-7; the match to TRBD2 covers 10 bases. Unmatched junction bases numbered 5, after V lost 4 bases and J lost 2 bases. Germline values: CDR1 MNHEY, CDR2 SMNVEV (reference sequence). This CDR3 is built from 15 residues. Written as DNA, the CDR3 is TGTGCCAGCAGTTGGACTAGCGGCATCACCTACGAGCAGTACTTC. It translates to CASSWTSGITYEQYF.

V usage is TRBV13 and J usage is TRBJ2-7; TRBD2 matches at 14 bases. The J segment lost 3 bases and the V segment lost 0 bases, leaving 1 base of the junction unmatched. The CDR3 covers 16 residues. CDR1 PRHDT and CDR2 FYEKMQ come from the germline V gene (reference sequence). For the CDR3, the DNA is TGTGCCAGCAGCTTAGGTGGGACTAGCGGGGGCTACGAGCAGTACTTC. As protein: CASSLGGTSGGYEQYF.

This chain uses TRBV30 with TRBJ2-4, with TRBD2 as a possible D gene (6 bases). The CDR3 is made up of 14 amino acids. V lost 2 bases and J lost 6, with 14 bases in between. The germline CDR1 and CDR2 sequences are GTSNPN and SVGIG (reference sequence). The CDR3 region is CAWSSGQGGNIQYF. For the CDR3, the DNA is TGTGCCTGGAGTAGCGGGCAGGGTGGAAACATTCAGTACTTC.

V gene TRBV2 combines with J gene TRBJ1-1; 8 bases fit TRBD1. The CDR3 totals 15 residues. With 5 bases clipped from V and 0 bases from J, the junction kept 5 bases outside the gene matches. Germline assignment: CDR1 SNHLY and CDR2 FYNNEI. CDR3 sequence (DNA): TGTGCCAGCAGTCCTGGGACAGGAGTGAACACTGAAGCTTTCTTT. Its translation is CASSPGTGVNTEAFF.

The gene calls are TRBV6-1 and TRBJ1-1, with TRBD1 matching over 10 bases. The CDR3 consists of 15 residues. From germline, CDR1 is MNHNS and CDR2 SASEGT. The V segment lost 5 bases and the J segment 1 base; nucleotides outside the gene matches: 4. This CDR3 is CASSFRDRGNTEAFF. Written as DNA, the CDR3 is TGTGCCAGCAGTTTCCGGGACAGGGGGAACACTGAAGCTTTCTTT.

The chain joins TRBV5-1 to TRBJ1-2; no clear D gene. Germline values: CDR1 SGHRS, CDR2 YFSETQ. V was pared by 4 bases and J by 2 bases, with 18 bases between. The CDR3 length is 16 residues. CDR3 DNA sequence: TGCGCCAGCAGCCAGGAGGTACCGGGTTGGAACTATGGCTACACCTTC. Its protein is CASSQEVPGWNYGYTF.